Described below is a single TCR beta chain sequence and its context. This specimen belongs to a study of shared clonotypes between healthy human individuals. V lost 5 bases and J lost 4; bases outside the gene matches: 13. Looked up from germline, CDR1 is SEHNR and CDR2 is FQNEAQ (reference sequence). The CDR3 extends over 17 amino acids. The table came from immunoSEQ multiplex PCR; TCRdb's copy has only in-frame clones and leaves some out. The repertoire includes about 680,000 clones, less than 80% of them detected once, and around 1.8% sits in the top ten. The sequencing sample was made of memory CD4+ T cells sorted from blood. Noted subset: CD45RA-negative fraction. The V and J genes are TRBV7-9 and TRBJ2-3; 9 bases are shared with TRBD2. The TCR originated in a woman younger than 45 in good health. CDR3 amino acids: CASSPPYRGREADTQYF. Here the CDR3 DNA reads TGTGCCAGCAGCCCCCCCTACCGCGGGAGGGAGGCAGATACGCAGTATTTT.